Listed here are 21 T cell receptor beta chains from one sample, sequenced in a study of radiotherapy plus CTLA-4 blockade in lung cancer. Only in-frame clones appear in the TCRdb table, and some are missing; sequencing was by immunoSEQ multiplex PCR. This sample has 95,000 to 150,000 clones, with just under 90% found just once. The material sequenced was peripheral blood, taken from a patient treated with radiotherapy plus ipilimumab. The receptors shown here come from a human donor with non-small cell lung cancer that progressed on radiotherapy plus ipilimumab.

V gene TRBV30 combines with J gene TRBJ2-5; no clear D. Germline V gene sequence: CDR1 GTSNPN, CDR2 SVGIG (reference sequence). The CDR3 runs to 12 residues. With 4 bases removed from V and 2 bases from J, the gap between germline ends came to 8 bases. The CDR3 protein is CAWNGEQETQYF. In nucleotides, the CDR3 is TGTGCCTGGAATGGAGAGCAAGAGACCCAGTACTTC.

V and J are TRBV6-5 and TRBJ1-1; D may be TRBD1 (5 bases). The CDR3 spans 13 residues. Germline CDR1 is MNHEY and CDR2 is SVGAGI. Trimming took off 5 bases at V and 1 base at J, with 8 bases between the two ends. CDR3 in DNA: TGTGCCAGCAGTGGGGCCGGGAACACTGAAGCTTTCTTT. Amino acid sequence: CASSGAGNTEAFF.

The J gene is TRBJ1-2, the V gene TRBV5-8, with D possibly matching TRBD1 (5 bases). Germline V gives CDR1 SGHTS, CDR2 YDEGEE. This CDR3 spans 17 amino acids. V gave up 1 base and J gave up 2 bases, with 18 bases separating them. The CDR3 loop is CASSLQQAGGQNYGYTF. In nucleotides, the CDR3 is TGTGCCAGCAGCTTGCAGCAGGCGGGGGGTCAAAACTATGGCTACACCTTC.

The J gene is TRBJ2-7, the V gene TRBV5-8; D may be TRBD2 (6 bases). The CDR3 sequence is 15 residues long. The germline V gene encodes CDR1 SGHTS and CDR2 YDEGEE. V lost 5 bases and J lost 1, with 16 bases in between. The CDR3 reads CASRPERAPSYEQYF. The CDR3 region has the DNA TGTGCCAGCAGGCCGGAGCGGGCCCCATCCTACGAGCAGTACTTC.

The rearrangement joins TRBV5-1 to TRBJ2-7, with TRBD2 matching 10 bases. From germline, CDR1 is SGHRS and CDR2 YFSETQ. CDR3 size: 16 residues. V was pared by 4 bases and J by 0 bases, with 7 bases of the junction left unmatched. For the CDR3, the DNA is TGCGCCAGCAGCACGGGACTAGCGATTAGCTCCTACGAGCAGTACTTC. Its protein product is CASSTGLAISSYEQYF.

The chain is built from TRBV5-1 and TRBJ2-5, with a possible D match to TRBD2 (7 bases). V dropped 3 bases and J dropped 5 bases, with 14 bases sitting between them. The CDR3 loop spans 14 amino acids. The germline V gene encodes CDR1 SGHRS and CDR2 YFSETQ. As DNA, the CDR3 is TGCGCCAGCAGCTCCACCGGGGGGCGGGAGACCCAGTACTTC. Translation: CASSSTGGRETQYF.

This chain uses TRBV2 with TRBJ2-7; 7 nucleotides agree with TRBD1. CDR1 and CDR2 (germline): SNHLY, FYNNEI. Trimming removed 3 bases from V and 9 bases from J; junction bases left unmatched: 14. The length of the CDR3 is 15 residues. The CDR3 DNA sequence: TGTGCCAGCAGTGAGACCCAGACAGGGCGCAACGCGCAGTACTTC. Amino acid sequence: CASSETQTGRNAQYF.

The rearrangement uses TRBV27 and TRBJ2-7; D unresolved. V gave up 5 bases and J gave up 5 bases, with 13 bases separating them. The CDR3 sequence is 13 residues long. Germline V gene data show CDR1 as MNHEY and CDR2 as SMNVEV (reference sequence). This chain's CDR3 is CASSDSVVNEQYF. CDR3 nucleotide sequence: TGTGCCAGCAGTGACTCAGTAGTCAACGAGCAGTACTTC.

The J gene is TRBJ2-5, the V gene TRBV5-6; 9 bases match TRBD1. V dropped 0 bases and J dropped 4; count of bases not matched to a gene: 4. Germline V lookup: CDR1 SGHDT, CDR2 YYEEEE. The CDR3 has 15 amino acids. The DNA for the CDR3 is TGTGCCAGCAGCTTGGCCTCGGGACAGGGAGAGACCCAGTACTTC. Its translation is CASSLASGQGETQYF.

The chain uses TRBV7-8 and TRBJ2-7; D is perhaps TRBD2 (6 bases). Germline lookup yields CDR1 SGHVS and CDR2 FQNEAQ. This CDR3 is 14 amino acids long. V lost 5 bases and J 3 bases, leaving 14 bases between the germline ends. The CDR3: CASSLGGDRYEQYF. CDR3 DNA: TGTGCCAGCAGCCTCGGAGGGGATCGCTACGAGCAGTACTTC.

The chain recombines TRBV19 with TRBJ1-3; no definite D call. CDR1 is LNHDA, CDR2 SQIVND, per germline (reference sequence). The CDR3 is 12 residues long. V lost 7 bases, J lost 0 bases, and 4 bases lay in between. The chain's CDR3 is CASTTSGNTIYF. CDR3 bases: TGTGCCAGTACGACCTCTGGAAACACCATATATTTT.

The chain combines TRBV19 with TRBJ2-1; maybe TRBD2 (6 bases). The CDR3 is made up of 14 amino acids. V was clipped by 7 bases and J by 1 base, with 11 bases between them. The germline gives CDR1 LNHDA, CDR2 SQIVND (reference sequence). The CDR3 coding sequence is TGTGCCAGTACGGTTGGGGGGTCCTACAATGAGCAGTTCTTC. Amino acids: CASTVGGSYNEQFF.

The chain uses TRBV19 and TRBJ2-5; D is perhaps TRBD2 (6 bases). V was cut by 3 bases and J by 5 bases, with 13 bases left in between. Germline CDR1 reads LNHDA; CDR2 reads SQIVND (reference sequence). CDR3 size: 14 residues. The chain's CDR3 is CASSIGGARETQYF. The CDR3 region has the DNA TGTGCCAGTAGTATTGGCGGGGCACGCGAGACCCAGTACTTC. The whole variable domain, filled in from reference TRBV19 and TRBJ2-5, reads DGGITQSPKYLFRKEGQNVTLSCEQNLNHDAMYWYRQDPGQGLRLIYYSQIVNDFQKGDIAEGYSVSREKKESFPLTVTSAQKNPTAFYLCASSIGGARETQYFGPGTRLLVL.

This clone was counted a few times. The chain has TRBV7-9 and TRBJ1-1; possible D gene TRBD1, 5 bases. This CDR3 comprises 13 residues. Germline CDR1 SEHNR, CDR2 FQNEAQ (reference sequence). Trimming took 5 bases from V and 2 from J, leaving 9 bases between them. CDR3 DNA: TGTGCCAGCAGCCAACAGGAAAACACTGAAGCTTTCTTT. Translation: CASSQQENTEAFF.

The genes are TRBV4-2 and TRBJ1-1, with D perhaps TRBD1 (5 bases). V dropped 3 bases and J dropped 0 bases, with 8 bases sitting between them. Looked up from germline, CDR1 is LGHNA and CDR2 is YNFKEQ. The CDR3 is 14 residues long. The CDR3 reads CASSQETVNTEAFF. CDR3 bases: TGTGCCAGCAGCCAGGAGACAGTGAACACTGAAGCTTTCTTT.

This clone was seen just once. The chain couples TRBV19 to TRBJ2-1, with D hard to call. Between the trimmed V and J ends, which lost 3 bases and 2 bases, there was a span of 8 bases. The CDR3 is 14 amino acids. The germline V gene has CDR1 LNHDA and CDR2 SQIVND (reference sequence). The CDR3 coding sequence is TGTGCCAGTAGTATTCACACGCCCTACAATGAGCAGTTCTTC. It codes for CASSIHTPYNEQFF.

The chain is built from TRBV5-4 and TRBJ2-3; TRBD2 agrees at 8 bases. Trimming cost V 4 bases and J 2 bases; bases outside gene matches: 9. CDR1 and CDR2 (germline): SGHNT, YYREEE (reference sequence). There are 16 residues in the CDR3. CDR3: CASSTKTSGLTDTQYF. CDR3 DNA sequence: TGTGCCAGCAGCACCAAAACTAGCGGACTCACAGATACGCAGTATTTT.

The chain combines TRBV18 with TRBJ2-7; 8 positions match TRBD1. This CDR3 contains 12 residues. Germline values: CDR1 KGHSH, CDR2 LQKENI. J lost 6 bases, V lost 6 bases, and 4 bases had no gene match. The CDR3 reads CASSSQGVEQYF. The CDR3 DNA is TGTGCCAGCTCTTCACAGGGGGTCGAGCAGTACTTC.

This clone has only one observation. The genes are TRBV6-6 and TRBJ2-7, with 8 bases that match TRBD2. CDR3 size: 15 residues. The germline V gene has CDR1 MNHNY and CDR2 SVGAGI (reference sequence). Unmatched junction bases numbered 11, after V lost 6 bases and J lost 4 bases. CDR3 residues: CASSPAGEGSYEQYF. The CDR3 nucleotides are TGTGCCAGCAGCCCAGCGGGAGAGGGAAGTTACGAGCAGTACTTC.

This clone showed up just once. The chain links TRBV16 to TRBJ1-5; no clear D gene. The V end lost 4 bases, the J end lost 7 bases, and 14 bases lay between the germline ends. The germline V gene encodes CDR1 KGHSY and CDR2 FQNENV. The CDR3 totals 14 residues. The CDR3 DNA reads as TGTGCCAGCAGCCCCAGGACTGCCCCCCAGCCCCAGCATTTT. It translates to CASSPRTAPQPQHF. Based on the CDR3 plus reference TRBV16 and TRBJ1-5, the full variable domain is GEEVAQTPKHLVRGEGQKAKLYCAPIKGHSYVFWYQQVLKNEFKFLISFQNENVFDETGMPKERFSAKCLPNSPCSLEIQATKLEDSAVYFCASSPRTAPQPQHFGDGTRLSIL.

The chain carries TRBV7-9 and TRBJ1-4, with D possibly matching TRBD1 (5 bases). The germline V gene has CDR1 SEHNR and CDR2 FQNEAQ (reference sequence). Between the trimmed V and J ends, which lost 4 bases and 6 bases, there was a span of 12 bases. This CDR3 contains 14 residues. The CDR3 DNA sequence: TGTGCCAGCAGCTGGAAAGGGGATCATGAAAAACTGTTTTTT. It specifies CASSWKGDHEKLFF.